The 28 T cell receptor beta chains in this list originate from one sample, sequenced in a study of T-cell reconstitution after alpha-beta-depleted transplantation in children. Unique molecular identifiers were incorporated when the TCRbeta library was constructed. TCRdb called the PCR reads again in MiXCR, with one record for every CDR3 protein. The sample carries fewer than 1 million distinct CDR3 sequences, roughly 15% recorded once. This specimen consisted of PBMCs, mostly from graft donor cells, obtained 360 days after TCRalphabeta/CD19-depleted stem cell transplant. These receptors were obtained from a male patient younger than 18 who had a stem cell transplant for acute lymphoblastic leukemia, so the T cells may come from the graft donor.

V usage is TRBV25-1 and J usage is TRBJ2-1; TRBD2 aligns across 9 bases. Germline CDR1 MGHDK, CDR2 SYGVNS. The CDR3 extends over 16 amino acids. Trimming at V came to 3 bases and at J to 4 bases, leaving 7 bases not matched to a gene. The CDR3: CASSESLAGKYNEQFF. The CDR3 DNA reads TGTGCCAGCAGTGAGTCGCTAGCGGGGAAATACAATGAGCAGTTCTTC. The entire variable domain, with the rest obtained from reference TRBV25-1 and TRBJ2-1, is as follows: EADIYQTPRYLVIGTGKKITLECSQTMGHDKMYWYQQDPGMELHLIHYSYGVNSTEKGDLSSESTVSRIRTEHFPLTLESARPSHTSQYLCASSESLAGKYNEQFFGPGTRLTVL.

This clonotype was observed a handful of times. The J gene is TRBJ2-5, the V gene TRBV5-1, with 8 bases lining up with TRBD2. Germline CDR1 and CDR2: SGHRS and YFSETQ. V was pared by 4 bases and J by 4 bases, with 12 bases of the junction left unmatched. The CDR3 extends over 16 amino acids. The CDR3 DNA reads TGCGCCAGCAGCGCAACATCGGGAGGGCCGGGAGAGACCCAGTACTTC. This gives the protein CASSATSGGPGETQYF.

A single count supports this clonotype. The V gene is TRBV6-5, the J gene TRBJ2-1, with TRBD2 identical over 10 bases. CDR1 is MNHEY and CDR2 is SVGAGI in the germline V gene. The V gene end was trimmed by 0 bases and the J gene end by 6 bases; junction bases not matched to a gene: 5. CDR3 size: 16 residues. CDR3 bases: TGTGCCAGCAGTTACTCGAGGCTAGCGGGAGTCAATGAGCAGTTCTTC. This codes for CASSYSRLAGVNEQFF.

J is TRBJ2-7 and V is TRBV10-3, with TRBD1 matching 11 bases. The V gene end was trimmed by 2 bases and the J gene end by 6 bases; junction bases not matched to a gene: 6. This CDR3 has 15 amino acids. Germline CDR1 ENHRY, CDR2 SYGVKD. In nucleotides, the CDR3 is TGTGCCATCAGTGAGACTCAGGACAGGGGGCGCGAGCAGTACTTC. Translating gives CAISETQDRGREQYF.

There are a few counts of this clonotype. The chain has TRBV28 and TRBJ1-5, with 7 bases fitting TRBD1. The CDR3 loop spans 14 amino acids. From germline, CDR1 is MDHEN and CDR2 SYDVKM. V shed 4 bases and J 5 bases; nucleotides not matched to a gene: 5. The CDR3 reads CASSWDSRHQPQHF. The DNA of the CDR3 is TGTGCCAGCAGTTGGGACAGCCGCCATCAGCCCCAGCATTTT.

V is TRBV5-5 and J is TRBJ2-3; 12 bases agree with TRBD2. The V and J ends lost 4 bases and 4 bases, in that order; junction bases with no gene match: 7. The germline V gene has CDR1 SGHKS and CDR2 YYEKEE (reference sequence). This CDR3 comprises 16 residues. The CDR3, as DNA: TGTGCCAGCAGCCTTTCTAGCGGGAGGGATTCAGATACGCAGTATTTT. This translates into CASSLSSGRDSDTQYF.

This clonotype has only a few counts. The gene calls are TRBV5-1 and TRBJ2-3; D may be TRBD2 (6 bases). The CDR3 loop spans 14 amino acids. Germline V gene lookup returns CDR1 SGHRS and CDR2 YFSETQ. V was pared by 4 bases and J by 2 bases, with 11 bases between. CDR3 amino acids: CASSTSTITDTQYF. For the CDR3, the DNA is TGCGCCAGCAGCACTAGCACCATCACAGATACGCAGTATTTT.

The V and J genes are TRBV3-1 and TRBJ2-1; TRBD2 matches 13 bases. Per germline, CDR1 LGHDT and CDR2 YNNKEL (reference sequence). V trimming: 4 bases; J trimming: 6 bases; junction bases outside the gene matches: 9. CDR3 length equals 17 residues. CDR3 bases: TGTGCCAGCAGCCTTAGGACTAGCGGGAGTAAGGTCAATGAGCAGTTCTTC. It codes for CASSLRTSGSKVNEQFF.

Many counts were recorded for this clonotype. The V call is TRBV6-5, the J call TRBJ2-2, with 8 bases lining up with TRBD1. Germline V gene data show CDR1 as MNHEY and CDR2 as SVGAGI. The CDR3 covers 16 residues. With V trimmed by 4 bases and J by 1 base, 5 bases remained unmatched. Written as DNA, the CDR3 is TGTGCCAGCAGTTTCCCAGGGGGCTTGAACACCGGGGAGCTGTTTTTT. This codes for CASSFPGGLNTGELFF.

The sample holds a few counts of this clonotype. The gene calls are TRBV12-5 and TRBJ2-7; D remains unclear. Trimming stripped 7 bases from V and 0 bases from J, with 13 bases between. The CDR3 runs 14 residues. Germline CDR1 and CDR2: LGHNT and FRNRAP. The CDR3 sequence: CASALPASSYEQYF. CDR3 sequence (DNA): TGTGCTAGTGCCCTTCCGGCTAGCTCCTACGAGCAGTACTTC. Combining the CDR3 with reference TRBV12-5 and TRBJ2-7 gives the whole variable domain DARVTQTPRHKVTEMGQEVTMRCQPILGHNTVFWYRQTMMQGLELLAYFRNRAPLDDSGMPKDRFSAEMPDATLATLKIQPSEPRDSAVYFCASALPASSYEQYFGPGTRLTVT.

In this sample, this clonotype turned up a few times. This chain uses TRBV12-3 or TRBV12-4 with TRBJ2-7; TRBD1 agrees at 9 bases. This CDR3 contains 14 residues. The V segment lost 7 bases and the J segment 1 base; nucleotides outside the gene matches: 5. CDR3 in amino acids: CASTRDRVSYEQYF. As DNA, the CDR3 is TGTGCCAGCACCCGGGACAGGGTATCCTACGAGCAGTACTTC.

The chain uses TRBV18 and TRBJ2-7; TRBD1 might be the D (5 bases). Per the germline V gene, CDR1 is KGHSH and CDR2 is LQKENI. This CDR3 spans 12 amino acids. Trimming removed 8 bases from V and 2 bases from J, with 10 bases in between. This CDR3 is CASTQETYEQYF. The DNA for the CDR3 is TGTGCCAGCACACAGGAGACCTACGAGCAGTACTTC.

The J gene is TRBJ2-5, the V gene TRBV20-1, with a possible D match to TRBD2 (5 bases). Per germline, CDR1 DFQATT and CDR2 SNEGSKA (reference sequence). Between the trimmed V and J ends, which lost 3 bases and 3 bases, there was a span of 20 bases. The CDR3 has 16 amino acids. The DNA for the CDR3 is TGCAGTGCTAGTCCCCAACCCATCCGGGGTAAAGAGACCCAGTACTTC. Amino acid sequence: CSASPQPIRGKETQYF.

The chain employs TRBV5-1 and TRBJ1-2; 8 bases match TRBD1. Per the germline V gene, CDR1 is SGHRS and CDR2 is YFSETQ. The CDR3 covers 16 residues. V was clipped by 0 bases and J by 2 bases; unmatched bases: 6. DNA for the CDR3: TGCGCCAGCAGCTTGGCCAGGGGGCTCACGAACTATGGCTACACCTTC. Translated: CASSLARGLTNYGYTF.

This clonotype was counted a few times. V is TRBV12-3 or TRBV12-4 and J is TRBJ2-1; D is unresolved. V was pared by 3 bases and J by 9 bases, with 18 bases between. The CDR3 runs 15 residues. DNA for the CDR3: TGTGCCAGCAGTTTCCTAGGACCTCGGACGAGTGAGCAGTTCTTC. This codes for CASSFLGPRTSEQFF.

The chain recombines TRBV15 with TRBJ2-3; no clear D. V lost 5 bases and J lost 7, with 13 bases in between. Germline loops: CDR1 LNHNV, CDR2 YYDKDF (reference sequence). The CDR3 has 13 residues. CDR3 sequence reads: CATSFSPQNTQYF. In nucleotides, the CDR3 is TGTGCCACCAGCTTTTCACCTCAAAATACGCAGTATTTT. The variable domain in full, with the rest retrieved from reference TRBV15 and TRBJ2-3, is DAMVIQNPRYQVTQFGKPVTLSCSQTLNHNVMYWYQQKSSQAPKLLFHYYDKDFNNEADTPDNFQSRRPNTSFCFLDIRSPGLGDTAMYLCATSFSPQNTQYFGPGTRLTVL.

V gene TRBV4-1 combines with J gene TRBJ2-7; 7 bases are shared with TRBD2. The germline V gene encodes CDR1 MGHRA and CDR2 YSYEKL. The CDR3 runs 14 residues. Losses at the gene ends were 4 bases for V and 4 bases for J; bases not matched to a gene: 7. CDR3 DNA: TGCGCCAGCAGCCGGCCCGGGGGGACGTACGAGCAGTACTTC. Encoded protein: CASSRPGGTYEQYF.

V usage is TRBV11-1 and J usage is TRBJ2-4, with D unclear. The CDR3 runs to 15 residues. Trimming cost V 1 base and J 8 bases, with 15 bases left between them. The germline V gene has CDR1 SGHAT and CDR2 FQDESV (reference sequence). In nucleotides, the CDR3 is TGTGCCAGCAGCTTAGAATTTGAGGAAGGGTACATTCAGTACTTC. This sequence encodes CASSLEFEEGYIQYF. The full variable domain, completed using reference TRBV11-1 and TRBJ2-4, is EAEVAQSPRYKITEKSQAVAFWCDPISGHATLYWYRQILGQGPELLVQFQDESVVDDSQLPKDRFSAERLKGVDSTLKIQPAELGDSAMYLCASSLEFEEGYIQYFGAGTRLSVL.

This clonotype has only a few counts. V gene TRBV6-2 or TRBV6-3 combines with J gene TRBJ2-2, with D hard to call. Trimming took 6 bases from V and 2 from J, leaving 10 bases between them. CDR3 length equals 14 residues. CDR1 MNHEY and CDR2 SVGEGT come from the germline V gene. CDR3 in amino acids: CASSQGFNTGELFF. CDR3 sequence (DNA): TGTGCCAGCAGCCAAGGGTTCAACACCGGGGAGCTGTTTTTT.

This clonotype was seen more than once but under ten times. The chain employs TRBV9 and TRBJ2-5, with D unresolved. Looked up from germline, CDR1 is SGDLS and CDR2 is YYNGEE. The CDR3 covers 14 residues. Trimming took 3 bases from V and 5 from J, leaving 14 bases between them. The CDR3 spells CASSAGSALETQYF. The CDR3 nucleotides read TGTGCCAGCAGCGCCGGATCAGCGCTCGAGACCCAGTACTTC.

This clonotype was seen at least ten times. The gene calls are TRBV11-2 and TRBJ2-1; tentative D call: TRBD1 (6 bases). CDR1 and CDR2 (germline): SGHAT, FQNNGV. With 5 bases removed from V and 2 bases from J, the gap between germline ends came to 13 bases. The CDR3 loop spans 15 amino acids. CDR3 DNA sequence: TGTGCCAGCAGCCCCGGGGACACCCCCTACAATGAGCAGTTCTTC. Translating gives CASSPGDTPYNEQFF.

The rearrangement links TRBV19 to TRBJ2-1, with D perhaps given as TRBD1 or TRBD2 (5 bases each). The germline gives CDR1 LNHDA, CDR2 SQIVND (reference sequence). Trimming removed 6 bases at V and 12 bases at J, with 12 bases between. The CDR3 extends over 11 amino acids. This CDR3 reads CASRGIGTQFF. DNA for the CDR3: TGTGCCAGTAGAGGCATCGGGACGCAGTTCTTC.

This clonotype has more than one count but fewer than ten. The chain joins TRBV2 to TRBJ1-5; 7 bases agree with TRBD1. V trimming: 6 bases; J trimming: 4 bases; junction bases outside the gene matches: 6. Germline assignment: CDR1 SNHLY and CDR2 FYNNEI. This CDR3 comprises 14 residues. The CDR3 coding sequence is TGTGCCAGCAGCGTAACACAGGGGAATCAGCCCCAGCATTTT. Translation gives CASSVTQGNQPQHF.

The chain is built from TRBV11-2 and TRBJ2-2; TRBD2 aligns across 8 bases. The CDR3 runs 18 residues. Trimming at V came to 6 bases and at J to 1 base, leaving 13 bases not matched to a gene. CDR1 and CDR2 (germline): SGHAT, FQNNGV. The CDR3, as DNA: TGTGCCAGCAGTCTACGACCGGGAGGGCCAAGGAACACCGGGGAGCTGTTTTTT. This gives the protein CASSLRPGGPRNTGELFF. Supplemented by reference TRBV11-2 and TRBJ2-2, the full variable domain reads EAGVAQSPRYKIIEKRQSVAFWCNPISGHATLYWYQQILGQGPKLLIQFQNNGVVDDSQLPKDRFSAERLKGVDSTLKIQPAKLEDSAVYLCASSLRPGGPRNTGELFFGEGSRLTVL.

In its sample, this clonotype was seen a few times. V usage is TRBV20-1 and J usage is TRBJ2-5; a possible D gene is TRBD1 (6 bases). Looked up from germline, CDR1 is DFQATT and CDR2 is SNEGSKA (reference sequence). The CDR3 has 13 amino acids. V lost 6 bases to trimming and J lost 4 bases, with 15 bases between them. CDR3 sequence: CSAGRGTVETQYF. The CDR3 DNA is TGCAGTGCCGGAAGGGGGACGGTAGAGACCCAGTACTTC.

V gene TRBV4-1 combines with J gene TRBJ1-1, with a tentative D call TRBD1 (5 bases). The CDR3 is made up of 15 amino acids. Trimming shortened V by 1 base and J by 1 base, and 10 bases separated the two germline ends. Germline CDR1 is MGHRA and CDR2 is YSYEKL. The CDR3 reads CASSQGGRANTEAFF. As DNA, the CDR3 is TGCGCCAGCAGCCAAGGGGGCAGGGCGAACACTGAAGCTTTCTTT.

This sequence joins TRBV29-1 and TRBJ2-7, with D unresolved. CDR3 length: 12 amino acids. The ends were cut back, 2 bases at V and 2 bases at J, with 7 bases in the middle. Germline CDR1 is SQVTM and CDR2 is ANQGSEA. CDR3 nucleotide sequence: TGCAGCGTTGAACCCTCCGCCTACGAGCAGTACTTC. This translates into CSVEPSAYEQYF.

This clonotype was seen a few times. The CDR3 here is CASSLALTSGRAAYNEQFF. The CDR3 DNA follows: TGTGCCAGCAGCTTAGCGCTGACTAGCGGGAGGGCTGCCTACAATGAGCAGTTCTTC. This rearrangement joins TRBV7-2 to TRBJ2-1, with 14 bases that match TRBD2. Trimming took 0 bases from V and 2 from J; bases not matched to a gene: 6. The CDR3 sequence is 19 residues long. CDR1 is SGHTA, CDR2 FQGNSA, per germline.